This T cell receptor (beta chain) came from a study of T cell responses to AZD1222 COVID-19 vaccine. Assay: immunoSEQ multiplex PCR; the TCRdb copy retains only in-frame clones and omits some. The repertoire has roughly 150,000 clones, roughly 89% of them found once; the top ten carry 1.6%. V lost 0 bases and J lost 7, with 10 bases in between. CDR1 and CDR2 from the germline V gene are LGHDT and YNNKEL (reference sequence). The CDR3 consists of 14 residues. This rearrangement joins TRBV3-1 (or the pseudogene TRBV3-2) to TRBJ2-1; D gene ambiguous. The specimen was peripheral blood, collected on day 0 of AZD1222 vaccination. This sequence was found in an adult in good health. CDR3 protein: CASSQDVSRNEQFF. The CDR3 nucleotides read TGTGCCAGCAGCCAAGATGTTAGCAGGAATGAGCAGTTCTTC.